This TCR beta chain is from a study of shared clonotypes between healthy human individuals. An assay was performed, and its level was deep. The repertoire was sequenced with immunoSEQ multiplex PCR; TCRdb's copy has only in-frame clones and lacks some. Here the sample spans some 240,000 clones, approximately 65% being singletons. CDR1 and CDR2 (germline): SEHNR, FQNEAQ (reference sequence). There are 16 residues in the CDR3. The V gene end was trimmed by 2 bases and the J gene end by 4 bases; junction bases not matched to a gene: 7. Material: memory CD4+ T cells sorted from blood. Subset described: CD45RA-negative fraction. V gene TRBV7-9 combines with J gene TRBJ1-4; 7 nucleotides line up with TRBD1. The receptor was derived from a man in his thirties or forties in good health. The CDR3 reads CASSLKGAGHNEKLFF. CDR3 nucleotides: TGTGCCAGCAGCTTAAAGGGGGCGGGACATAATGAAAAACTGTTTTTT. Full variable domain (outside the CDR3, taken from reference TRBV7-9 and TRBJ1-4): DTGVSQNPRHKITKRGQNVTFRCDPISEHNRLYWYRQTLGQGPEFLTYFQNEAQLEKSRLLSDRFSAERPKGSFSTLEIQRTEQGDSAMYLCASSLKGAGHNEKLFFGSGTQLSVL.